The source of this TCR beta chain is a study of regulatory dendritic cells for organ transplantation. The assay was immunoSEQ multiplex PCR, and TCRdb's table has in-frame clones only and misses some. The sample contains tens of thousands of clones, more than 70% of which appear only once. The CDR3 consists of 18 residues. Germline values: CDR1 SGHTA, CDR2 FQGNSA. Trimming stripped 1 base from V and 0 bases from J, with 13 bases between. The chain links TRBV7-2 to TRBJ1-6, with D maybe TRBD1 (6 bases). The receptor comes from a human donor in good health. Sequencing input: naive CD8+ T cells from blood. The subset was: CD45RA+ naive T cells. The chain's CDR3 is CASSLVNPGASYNSPLHF. For the CDR3, the DNA is TGTGCCAGCAGCTTAGTAAACCCAGGGGCCTCCTATAATTCACCCCTCCACTTT.